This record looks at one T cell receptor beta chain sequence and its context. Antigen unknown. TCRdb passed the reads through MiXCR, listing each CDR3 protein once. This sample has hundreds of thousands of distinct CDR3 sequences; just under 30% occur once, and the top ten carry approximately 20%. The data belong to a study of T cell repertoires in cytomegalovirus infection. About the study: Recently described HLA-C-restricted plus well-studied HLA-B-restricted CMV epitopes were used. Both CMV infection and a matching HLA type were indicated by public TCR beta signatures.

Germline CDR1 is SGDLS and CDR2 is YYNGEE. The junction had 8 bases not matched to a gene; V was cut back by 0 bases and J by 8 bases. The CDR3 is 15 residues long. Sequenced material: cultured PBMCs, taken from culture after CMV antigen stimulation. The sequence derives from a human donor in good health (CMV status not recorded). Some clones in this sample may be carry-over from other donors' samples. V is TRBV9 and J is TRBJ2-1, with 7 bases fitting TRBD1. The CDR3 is CASSVESARGHEQFF. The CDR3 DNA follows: TGTGCCAGCAGCGTAGAGTCAGCGAGGGGGCATGAGCAGTTCTTC.